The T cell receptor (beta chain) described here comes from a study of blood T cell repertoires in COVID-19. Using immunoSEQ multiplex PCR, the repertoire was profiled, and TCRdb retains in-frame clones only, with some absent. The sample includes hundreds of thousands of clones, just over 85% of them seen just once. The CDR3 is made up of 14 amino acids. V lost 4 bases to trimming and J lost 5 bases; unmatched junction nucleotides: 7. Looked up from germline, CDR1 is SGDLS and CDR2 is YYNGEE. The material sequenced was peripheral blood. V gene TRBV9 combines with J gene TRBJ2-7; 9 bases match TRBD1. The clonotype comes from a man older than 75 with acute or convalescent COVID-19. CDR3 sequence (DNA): TGTGCCAGCAGCTTTGGGACAGGGAGGGACGAGCAGTACTTC. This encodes CASSFGTGRDEQYF.